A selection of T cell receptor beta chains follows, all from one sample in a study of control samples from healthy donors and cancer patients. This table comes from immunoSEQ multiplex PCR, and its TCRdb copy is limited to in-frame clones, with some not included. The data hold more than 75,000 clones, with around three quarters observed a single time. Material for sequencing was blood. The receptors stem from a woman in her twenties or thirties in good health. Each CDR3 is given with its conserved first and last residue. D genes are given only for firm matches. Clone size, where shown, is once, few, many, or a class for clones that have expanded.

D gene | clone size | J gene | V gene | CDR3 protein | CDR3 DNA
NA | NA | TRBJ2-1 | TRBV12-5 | CASLVDVMLNEQFF | TGTGCTAGTCTCGTGGATGTGATGTTAAATGAGCAGTTCTTC
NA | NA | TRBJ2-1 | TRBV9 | CASTRTSRDEQFF | TGTGCCAGTACCCGGACGAGTCGGGATGAGCAGTTCTTC
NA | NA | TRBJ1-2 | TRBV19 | CASSTIREGNHGYTF | TGTGCCAGTAGTACCATCCGAGAGGGTAACCATGGCTACACCTTC
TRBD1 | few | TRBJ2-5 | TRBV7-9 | CASRRTGGETQYF | TGTGCCAGCAGGCGAACAGGGGGGGAGACCCAGTACTTC
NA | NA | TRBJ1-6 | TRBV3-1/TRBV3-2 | CASSHSNSPLHF | TGTGCCAGCAGCCACTCCAATTCACCCCTCCACTTT
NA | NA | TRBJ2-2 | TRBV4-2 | CASSRERFNTGELFF | TGTGCCAGCAGCCGCGAGCGGTTCAACACCGGGGAGCTGTTTTTT
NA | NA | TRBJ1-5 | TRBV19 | CASRYKTNQPQHF | TGTGCCAGTAGATACAAAACCAATCAGCCCCAGCATTTT
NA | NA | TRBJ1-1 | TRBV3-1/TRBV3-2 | CASSRAGGVTMNTEAFF | TGTGCCAGCAGCCGGGCCGGAGGCGTCACCATGAACACTGAAGCTTTCTTT
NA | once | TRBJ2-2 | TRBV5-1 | CASSPWGYNANTGELFF | TGCGCCAGCAGCCCCTGGGGATATAACGCGAACACCGGGGAGCTGTTTTTT
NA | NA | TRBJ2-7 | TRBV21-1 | CASSKGTSGGGLEQYF | TGTGCCAGCAGCAAAGGTACATCCGGGGGAGGGCTCGAGCAGTACTTC
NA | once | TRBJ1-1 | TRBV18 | CASSPPRGNTEAFF | TGTGCCAGCTCACCACCGCGGGGAAATACTGAAGCTTTCTTT
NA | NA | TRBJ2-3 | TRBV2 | CASTRGGDTQYF | TGTGCCAGCACCCGAGGTGGAGATACGCAGTATTTT
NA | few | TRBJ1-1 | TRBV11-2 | CASSLVVTRTEAFF | TGTGCCAGCAGCTTAGTCGTGACAAGGACTGAAGCTTTCTTT
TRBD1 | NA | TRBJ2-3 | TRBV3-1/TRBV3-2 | CASSDKGARTDTQYF | TGTGCCAGCAGTGATAAGGGGGCGCGCACAGATACGCAGTATTTT
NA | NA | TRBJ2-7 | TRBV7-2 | CASSLSPNPSYEQYF | TGTGCCAGCAGCTTAAGCCCCAACCCTAGCTACGAGCAGTACTTC
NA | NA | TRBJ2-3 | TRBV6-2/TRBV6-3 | CASSSITGSTDTQYF | TGTGCCAGCAGTAGTATCACGGGGAGCACAGATACGCAGTATTTT
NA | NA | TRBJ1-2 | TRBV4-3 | CASSQDQSEPNYGYTF | TGCGCCAGCAGCCAAGATCAGTCGGAGCCTAACTATGGCTACACCTTC
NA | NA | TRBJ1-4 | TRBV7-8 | CASSLSRDGKLFF | TGTGCCAGCAGCTTATCCCGGGACGGAAAACTGTTTTTT
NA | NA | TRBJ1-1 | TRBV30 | CAWSVKGAGTEAFF | TGTGCCTGGAGTGTTAAGGGAGCGGGCACTGAAGCTTTCTTT
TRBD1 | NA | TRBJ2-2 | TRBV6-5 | CASHAGTGFTGELFF | TGTGCCAGCCATGCCGGGACAGGTTTCACCGGGGAGCTGTTTTTT
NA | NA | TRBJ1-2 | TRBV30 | CAWSVLGVGYGYTF | TGTGCCTGGAGTGTACTTGGGGTCGGCTATGGCTACACCTTC
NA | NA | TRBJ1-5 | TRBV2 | CASKVGISNQPQHF | TGTGCCAGCAAGGTCGGAATAAGCAATCAGCCCCAGCATTTT
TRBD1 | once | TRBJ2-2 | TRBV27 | CASSAPGQGGTGELFF | TGTGCCAGCAGTGCACCGGGACAGGGGGGGACAGGGGAGCTGTTTTTT
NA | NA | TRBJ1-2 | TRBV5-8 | CASSLDAYGYTF | TGTGCCAGCAGCTTGGATGCCTATGGCTACACCTTC
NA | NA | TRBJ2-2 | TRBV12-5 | CASGLVVGPANTGELFF | TGTGCTAGTGGTTTGGTGGTGGGGCCGGCGAACACCGGGGAGCTGTTTTTT
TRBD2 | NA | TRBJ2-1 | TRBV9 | CASSISGGEGNEQFF | TGTGCCAGCAGCATAAGCGGGGGGGAAGGCAATGAGCAGTTCTTC
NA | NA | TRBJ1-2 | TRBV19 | CASTQSSINYGYTF | TGTGCCAGTACCCAGAGTTCTATTAACTATGGCTACACCTTC
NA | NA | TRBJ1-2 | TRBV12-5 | CASGFWPGYTF | TGTGCTAGTGGTTTCTGGCCCGGCTACACCTTC
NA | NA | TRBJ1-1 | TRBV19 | CASSIAHGTEAFF | TGTGCCAGTAGTATCGCTCACGGCACTGAAGCTTTCTTT